This record concerns one T cell receptor (beta chain) sequence. Its antigen is currently unknown. These data are taken from a study of CD8 T cells in ankylosing spondylitis. Findings of the study overall: There was a TCR beta motif, made of several highly homologous variants, that appeared characteristic of ankylosing spondylitis blood. Disease-linked clones reportedly showed significant enrichment in matched ankylosing spondylitis synovial fluid. Relatively rare in peripheral blood, disease-linked clones were also CD8+. Certain motif variants had earlier appeared in reactive arthritis synovial fluid and blood.

This CDR3 region has 14 residues. CDR1 is SNHLY and CDR2 is FYNNEI in the germline V gene. Germline trimming cut 8 bases from V and 6 bases from J; bases unmatched to any gene: 6. TCRdb analysed the 5' RACE reads with MiXCR anew, one entry per CDR3 protein. The table records some 200,000 distinct CDR3 sequences, roughly 12% of them present only once. Input material: blood, either unsorted or a sorted T cell fraction (not recorded which). This clonotype originated in a male donor with ankylosing spondylitis or in good health (not recorded which). The chain combines TRBV2 with TRBJ2-2; 10 bases map to TRBD1. CDR3 DNA: TGTGCCAGCGGGACAGGGGATTACTCCGGGGAGCTGTTTTTT. This gives the protein CASGTGDYSGELFF.